The text below deals with one T cell receptor (beta chain). These data originate in a study of shared clonotypes between healthy human individuals. This CDR3 is built from 15 residues. The germline V gene has CDR1 MNHNY and CDR2 SVGAGI (reference sequence). V lost 9 bases and J lost 2; bases outside the gene matches: 10. The protocol was immunoSEQ multiplex PCR, while the TCRdb copy is restricted to in-frame clones and leaves out a portion. The top ten clones hold approximately 0.13% of a sample with 2 million to 2.5 million clones, approximately 96% of them seen once. The V gene is TRBV6-6, the J gene TRBJ2-7; 10 bases fit TRBD2. The sample comprised naive CD4+ T cells sorted from blood. Documented subset: CD45RA+ positively selected. This TCR was recovered from a man aged 18-30 years in good health. Written as DNA, the CDR3 is TGTGCCAGTTCTGAGCCTAGCGGGAGTACCTACGAGCAGTACTTC. Its translation is CASSEPSGSTYEQYF.